These T cell receptor beta chains were read from a single sample in a study of blood T cell repertoires in COVID-19. This table comes from immunoSEQ multiplex PCR, and its TCRdb copy is limited to in-frame clones, with some not included. The table includes approximately 220,000 clones, around 82% detected once. Input material: PBMCs or T cells enriched from blood (not recorded which). All receptors derive from a woman between 50 and 59 years old who had been exposed to COVID-19. The CDR3 runs from the conserved cysteine through the conserved F or W. D genes are given only for firm matches. Clone size is shown for a subset of rows, as once, few, many or a class of expanded clone.

V	size	D	J	CDR3
TRBV19	-	TRBD2	TRBJ2-2	CASSRWTSGNTGELFF
TRBV29-1	-	-	TRBJ2-7	CSIKLTGYEQYF
TRBV10-1	-	-	TRBJ2-1	CASSESFPGSYNEQFF
TRBV30	many	-	TRBJ2-7	CAWSRGPLSYEQYF
TRBV5-4	-	-	TRBJ1-1	CASSTRGGAPTEAFF
TRBV19	-	TRBD2	TRBJ2-2	CASTPGLGTGELFF
TRBV19	-	TRBD1	TRBJ1-2	CASRRTVLRGANYGYTF
TRBV19	-	TRBD1	TRBJ2-1	CATDRGLRDNEQFF
TRBV5-1	-	-	TRBJ1-1	CASSLAGNMNTEAFF
TRBV2	-	-	TRBJ1-5	CASRARDTPKPSNQPQHF
TRBV4-3	once	-	TRBJ2-3	CASSPWDSANKQYF
TRBV15	-	-	TRBJ2-5	CATSPGRGETQYF
TRBV11-2	-	-	TRBJ2-1	CASSLETGNYEQFF
TRBV15	-	-	TRBJ1-1	CATRTGRRTGLDPEAFF
TRBV30	-	-	TRBJ2-7	CAWSVRSYEQYF
TRBV5-1	-	TRBD2	TRBJ2-1	CASSSLAGNYNEQFF
TRBV7-8	-	TRBD1	TRBJ1-1	CASSSYRGRAKNTEAFF
TRBV19	-	TRBD1	TRBJ1-2	CASSLWTGPEGGYTF
TRBV9	-	TRBD1	TRBJ2-7	CASSQGARSYEQYF
TRBV5-1	-	-	TRBJ1-1	CASQGDTEAFF
TRBV29-1	few	-	TRBJ2-2	CSVSAGTNTGELFF
TRBV7-9	-	TRBD2	TRBJ2-1	CASSLGLAGGDEQFF